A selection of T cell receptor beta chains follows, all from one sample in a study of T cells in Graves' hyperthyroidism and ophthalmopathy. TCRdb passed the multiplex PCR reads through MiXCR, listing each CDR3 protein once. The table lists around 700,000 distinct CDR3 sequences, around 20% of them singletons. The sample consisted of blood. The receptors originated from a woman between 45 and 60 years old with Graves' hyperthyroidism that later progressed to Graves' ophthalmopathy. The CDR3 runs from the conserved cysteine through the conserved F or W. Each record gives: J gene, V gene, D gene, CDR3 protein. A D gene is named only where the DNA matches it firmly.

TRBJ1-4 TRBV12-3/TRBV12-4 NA CASGEARGEKLFF
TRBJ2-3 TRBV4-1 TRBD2 CASSQGAAGGVTDTQYF
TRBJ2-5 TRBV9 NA CASSEGGRQETQYF
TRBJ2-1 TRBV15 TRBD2 CATSRDKRGLYNEQFF
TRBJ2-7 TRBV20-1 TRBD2 CSARDFSGGSLYEQYF
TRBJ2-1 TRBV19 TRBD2 CASSKSGGSYNEQFF
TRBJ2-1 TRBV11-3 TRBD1 CASSSDRAYNEQFF
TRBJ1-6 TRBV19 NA CASSARKGRNSPLHF
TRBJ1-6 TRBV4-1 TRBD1 CASSQAVGQAHYNSPLHF
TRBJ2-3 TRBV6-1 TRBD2 CASSEWGLAGETSTDTQYF
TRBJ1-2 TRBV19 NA CASSIQSTNYGYTF
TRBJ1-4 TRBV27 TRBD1 CASSDRDRGHEKLFF
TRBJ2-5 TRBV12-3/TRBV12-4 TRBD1 CASSTQGVVTQYF
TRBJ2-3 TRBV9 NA CASSVGRGSTDTQYF
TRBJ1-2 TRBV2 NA CASSAIIYGYTF
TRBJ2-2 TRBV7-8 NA CASSLIPQANTGELFF
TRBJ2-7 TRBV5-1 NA CASSLGGDSYEQYF
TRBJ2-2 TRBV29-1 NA CSVETGGQRNTEELFF
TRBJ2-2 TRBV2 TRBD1 CASCWDSSNIGELFF
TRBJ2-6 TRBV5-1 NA CASSLEFSGANVLTF
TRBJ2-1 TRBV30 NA CACRGALEQFF
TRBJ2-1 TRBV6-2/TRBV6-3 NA CASRTEYNEQFF
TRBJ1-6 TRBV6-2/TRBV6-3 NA CASSYSSGALGSPLHF
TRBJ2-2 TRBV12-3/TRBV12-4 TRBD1 CASTKGQGVTNTGELFF
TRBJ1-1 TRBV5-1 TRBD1 CASSRTGDTEAFF
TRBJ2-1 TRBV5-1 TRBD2 CASSFAGGRGNEQFF
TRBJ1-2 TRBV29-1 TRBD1 CSVPQGAKGYTF
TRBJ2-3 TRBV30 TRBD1 CAWLAGGSTDTQYF
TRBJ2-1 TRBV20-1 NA CSARSGHNEQFF
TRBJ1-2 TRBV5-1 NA CASSLDDYGYTF
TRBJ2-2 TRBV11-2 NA CASSLARNTGELFF
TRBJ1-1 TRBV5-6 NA CASGHRRNTEAFF
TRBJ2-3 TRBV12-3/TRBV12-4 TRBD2 CASRPRGDLTDTQYF
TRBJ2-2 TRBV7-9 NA CASSDSRVPGELFF
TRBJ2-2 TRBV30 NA CAWRTDRDGHTGELFF
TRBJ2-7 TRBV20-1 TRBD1 CSAPKTGAHEQYF
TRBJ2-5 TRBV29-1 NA CSGGATVPETQYF
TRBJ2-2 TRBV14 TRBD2 CASSLRSGVNTGELFF
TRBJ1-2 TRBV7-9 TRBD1 CASSSGTGVHLKGYTF
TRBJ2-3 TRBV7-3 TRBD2 CASSPGLAGGLRDTQYF
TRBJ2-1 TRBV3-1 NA CASSQFASGSYNEQFF
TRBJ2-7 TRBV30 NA CASAIGFSYEQYF
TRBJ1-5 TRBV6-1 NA CAATAITSNQPQHF
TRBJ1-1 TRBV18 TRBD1 CASSPPGTGGNTEAFF
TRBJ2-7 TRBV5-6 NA CASSFLTGLYEQYF
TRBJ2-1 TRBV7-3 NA CASSPVAADSYNEQFF
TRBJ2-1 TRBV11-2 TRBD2 CASSLDLWERERVEQFF
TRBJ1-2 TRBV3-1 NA CASSQDQEGLGGYTF
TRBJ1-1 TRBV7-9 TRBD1 CASSSGQGRTEAFF
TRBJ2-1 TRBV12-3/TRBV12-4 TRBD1 CASSPRGQVDEQFF
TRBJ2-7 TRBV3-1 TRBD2 CASSRQRGTPGEQYF
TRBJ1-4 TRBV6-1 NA CASTRGWGAQEKLFF
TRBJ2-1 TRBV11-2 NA CASSLEIARNEQFF
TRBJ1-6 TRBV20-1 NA CSASRTDSPLHF
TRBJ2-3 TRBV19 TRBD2 CASKMTSGAADTQYF
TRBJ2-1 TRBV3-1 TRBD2 CASSLRATSGGLEQFF
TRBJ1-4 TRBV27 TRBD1 CASRPTGGAEELFF
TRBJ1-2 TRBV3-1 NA CASSPTTNYGYTF
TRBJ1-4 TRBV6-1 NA CASRKVTGGNEKLFF
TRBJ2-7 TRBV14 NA CASSQEAGWSSYEQYF